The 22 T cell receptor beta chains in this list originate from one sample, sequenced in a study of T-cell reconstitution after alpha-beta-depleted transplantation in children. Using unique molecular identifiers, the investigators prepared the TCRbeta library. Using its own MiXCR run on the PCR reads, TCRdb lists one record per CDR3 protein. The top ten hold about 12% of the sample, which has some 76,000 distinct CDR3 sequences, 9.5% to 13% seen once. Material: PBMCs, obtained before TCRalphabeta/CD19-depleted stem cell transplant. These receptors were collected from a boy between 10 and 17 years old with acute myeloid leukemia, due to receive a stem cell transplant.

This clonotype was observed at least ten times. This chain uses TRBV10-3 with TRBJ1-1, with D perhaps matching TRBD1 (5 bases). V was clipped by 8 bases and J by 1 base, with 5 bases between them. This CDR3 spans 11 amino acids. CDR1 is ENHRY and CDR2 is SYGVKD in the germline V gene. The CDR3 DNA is TGTGCCATCGGGGGGAACACTGAAGCTTTCTTT. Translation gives CAIGGNTEAFF.

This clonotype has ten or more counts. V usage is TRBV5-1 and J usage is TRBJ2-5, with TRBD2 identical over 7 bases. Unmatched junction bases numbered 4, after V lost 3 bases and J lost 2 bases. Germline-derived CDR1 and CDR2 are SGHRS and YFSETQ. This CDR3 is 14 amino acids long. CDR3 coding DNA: TGCGCCAGCAGCTGGTTGCGGGGGCAAGAGACCCAGTACTTC. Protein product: CASSWLRGQETQYF.

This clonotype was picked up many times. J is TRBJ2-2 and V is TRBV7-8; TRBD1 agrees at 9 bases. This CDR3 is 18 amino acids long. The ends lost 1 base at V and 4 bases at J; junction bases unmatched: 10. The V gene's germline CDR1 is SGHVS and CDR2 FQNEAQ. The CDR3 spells CASSLEAQGQGPTGELFF. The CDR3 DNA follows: TGTGCCAGCAGCTTAGAAGCTCAGGGACAGGGACCCACCGGGGAGCTGTTTTTT.

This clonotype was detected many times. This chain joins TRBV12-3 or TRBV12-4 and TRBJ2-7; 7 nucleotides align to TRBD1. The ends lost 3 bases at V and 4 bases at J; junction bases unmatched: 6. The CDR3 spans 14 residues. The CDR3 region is CASSLTGLRYEQYF. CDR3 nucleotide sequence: TGTGCCAGCAGTTTGACAGGGCTACGATACGAGCAGTACTTC.

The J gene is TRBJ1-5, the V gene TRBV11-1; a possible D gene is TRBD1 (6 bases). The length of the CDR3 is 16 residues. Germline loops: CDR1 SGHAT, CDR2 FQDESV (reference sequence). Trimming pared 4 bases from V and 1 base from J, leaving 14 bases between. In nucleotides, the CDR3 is TGTGCCAGCAGCTCTAGCGGTGGACAGAGCAATCAGCCCCAGCATTTT. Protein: CASSSSGGQSNQPQHF.

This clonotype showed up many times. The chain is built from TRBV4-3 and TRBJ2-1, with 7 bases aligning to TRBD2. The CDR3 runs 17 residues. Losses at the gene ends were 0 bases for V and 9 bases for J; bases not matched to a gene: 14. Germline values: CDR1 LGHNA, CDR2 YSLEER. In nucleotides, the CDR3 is TGCGCCAGCAGCCAAGACGGGGTGGCGGGAGTCGGGGGTGAGCAGTTCTTC. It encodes CASSQDGVAGVGGEQFF.

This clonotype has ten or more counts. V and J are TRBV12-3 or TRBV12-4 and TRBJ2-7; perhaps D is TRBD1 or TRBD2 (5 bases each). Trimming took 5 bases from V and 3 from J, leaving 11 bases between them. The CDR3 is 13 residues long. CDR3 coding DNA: TGTGCCAGCAGTAGGGACCTCGACTACGAGCAGTACTTC. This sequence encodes CASSRDLDYEQYF.

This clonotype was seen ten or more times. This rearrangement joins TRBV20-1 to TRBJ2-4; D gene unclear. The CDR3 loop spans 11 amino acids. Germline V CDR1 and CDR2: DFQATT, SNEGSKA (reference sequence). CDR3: CKVPRQNIQYF. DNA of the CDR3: TGCAAGGTACCCAGGCAAAACATTCAGTACTTC.

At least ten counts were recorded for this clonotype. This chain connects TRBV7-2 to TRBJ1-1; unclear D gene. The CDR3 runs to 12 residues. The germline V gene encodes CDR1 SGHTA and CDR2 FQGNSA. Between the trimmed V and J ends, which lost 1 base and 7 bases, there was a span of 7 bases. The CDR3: CASSLGQNEAFF. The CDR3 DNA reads TGTGCCAGCAGCTTAGGGCAGAATGAAGCTTTCTTT. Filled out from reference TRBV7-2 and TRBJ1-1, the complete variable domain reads GAGVSQSPSNKVTEKGKDVELRCDPISGHTALYWYRQSLGQGLEFLIYFQGNSAPDKSGLPSDRFSAERTGGSVSTLTIQRTQQEDSAVYLCASSLGQNEAFFGQGTRLTVV.

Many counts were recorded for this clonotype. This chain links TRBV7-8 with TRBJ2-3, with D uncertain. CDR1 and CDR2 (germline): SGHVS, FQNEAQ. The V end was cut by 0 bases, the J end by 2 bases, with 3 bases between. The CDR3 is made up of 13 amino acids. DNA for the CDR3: TGTGCCAGCAGCTTAGCACTCACAGATACGCAGTATTTT. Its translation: CASSLALTDTQYF.

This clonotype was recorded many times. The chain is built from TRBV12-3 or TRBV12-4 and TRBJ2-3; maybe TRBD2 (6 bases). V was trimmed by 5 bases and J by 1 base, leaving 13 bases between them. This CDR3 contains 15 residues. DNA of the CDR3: TGTGCCAGCAGTCCGACCGGGACTGGCACAGATACGCAGTATTTT. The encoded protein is CASSPTGTGTDTQYF.

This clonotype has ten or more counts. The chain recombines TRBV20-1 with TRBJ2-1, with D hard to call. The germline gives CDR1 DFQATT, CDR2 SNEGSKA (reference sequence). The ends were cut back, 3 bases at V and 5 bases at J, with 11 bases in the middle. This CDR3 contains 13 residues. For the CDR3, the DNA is TGCAGTGCTAGGCGGAGACCCGACAATGAGCAGTTCTTC. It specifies CSARRRPDNEQFF.

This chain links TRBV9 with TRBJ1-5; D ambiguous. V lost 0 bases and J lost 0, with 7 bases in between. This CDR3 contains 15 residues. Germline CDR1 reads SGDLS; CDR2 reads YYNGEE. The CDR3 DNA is TGTGCCAGCAGCGTAGGAGTTAATAGCAATCAGCCCCAGCATTTT. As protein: CASSVGVNSNQPQHF.

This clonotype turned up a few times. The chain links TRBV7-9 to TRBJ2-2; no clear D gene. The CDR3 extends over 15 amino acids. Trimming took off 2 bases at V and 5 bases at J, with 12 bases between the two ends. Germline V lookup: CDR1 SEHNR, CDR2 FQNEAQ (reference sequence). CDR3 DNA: TGTGCCAGCAGCTTACCACACCGCCGGACCGGGGAGCTGTTTTTT. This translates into CASSLPHRRTGELFF.

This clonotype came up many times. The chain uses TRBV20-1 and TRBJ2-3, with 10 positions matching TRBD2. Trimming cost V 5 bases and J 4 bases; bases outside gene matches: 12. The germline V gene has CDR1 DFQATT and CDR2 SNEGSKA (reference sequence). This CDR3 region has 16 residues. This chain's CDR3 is CSAANVASGSADTQYF. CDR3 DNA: TGCAGTGCTGCCAACGTGGCTAGCGGGAGTGCAGATACGCAGTATTTT.

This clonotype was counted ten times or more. The CDR3 loop reads CASSLAGQNTEAFF. CDR3 DNA: TGTGCCAGCAGTCTCGCGGGGCAGAACACTGAAGCTTTCTTT. This chain links TRBV6-1 with TRBJ1-1, with a possible D match to TRBD1 (5 bases). The ends were cut back, 5 bases at V and 1 base at J, with 11 bases in the middle. This CDR3 is 14 amino acids long. Germline lookup yields CDR1 MNHNS and CDR2 SASEGT.

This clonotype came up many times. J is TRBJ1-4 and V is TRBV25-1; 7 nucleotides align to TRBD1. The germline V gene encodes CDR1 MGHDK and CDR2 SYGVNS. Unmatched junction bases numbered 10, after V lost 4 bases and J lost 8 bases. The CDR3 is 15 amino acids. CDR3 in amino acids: CASSALPGQREKLFF. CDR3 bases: TGTGCCAGCAGTGCGTTACCGGGACAGAGAGAAAAACTGTTTTTT.

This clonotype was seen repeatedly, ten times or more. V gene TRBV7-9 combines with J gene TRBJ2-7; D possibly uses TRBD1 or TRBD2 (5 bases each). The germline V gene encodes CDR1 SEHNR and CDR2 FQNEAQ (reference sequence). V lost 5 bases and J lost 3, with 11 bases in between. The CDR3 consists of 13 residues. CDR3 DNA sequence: TGTGCCAGCAGCCCGGGGCCCCTCTACGAGCAGTACTTC. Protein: CASSPGPLYEQYF.

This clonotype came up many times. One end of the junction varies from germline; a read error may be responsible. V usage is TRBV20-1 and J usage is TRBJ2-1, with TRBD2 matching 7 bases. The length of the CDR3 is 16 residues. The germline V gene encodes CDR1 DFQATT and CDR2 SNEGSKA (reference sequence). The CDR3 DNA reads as TGCAGTGCTAGACGGAGTCGCGGGAGCTCCCACAATGAGCAGTTCTTC. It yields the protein CSARRSRGSSHNEQFF.

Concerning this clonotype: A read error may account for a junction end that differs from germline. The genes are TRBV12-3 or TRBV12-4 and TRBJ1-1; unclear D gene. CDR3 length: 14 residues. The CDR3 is CASTVLSVNTQAFF. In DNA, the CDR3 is TGTGCCAGCACTGTTCTGAGCGTGAACACTCAAGCTTTCTTT.

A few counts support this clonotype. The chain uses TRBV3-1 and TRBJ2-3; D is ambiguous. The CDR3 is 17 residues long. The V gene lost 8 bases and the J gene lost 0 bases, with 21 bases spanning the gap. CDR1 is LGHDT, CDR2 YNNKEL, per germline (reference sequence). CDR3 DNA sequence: TGTGCCAGCGGCCGCTTAACACCCACTGGCAGCACAGATACGCAGTATTTT. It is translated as CASGRLTPTGSTDTQYF.

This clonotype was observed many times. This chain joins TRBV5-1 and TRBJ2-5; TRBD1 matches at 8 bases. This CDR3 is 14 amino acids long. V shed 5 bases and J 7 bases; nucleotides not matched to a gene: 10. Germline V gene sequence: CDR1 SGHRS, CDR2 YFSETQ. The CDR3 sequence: CASSPGQGGVTQYF. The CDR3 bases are TGCGCCAGCAGTCCCGGACAGGGTGGAGTGACCCAGTACTTC.